The present T cell receptor (beta chain) was sequenced within a study of T cells in Graves' hyperthyroidism and ophthalmopathy. General observations from the study: Researchers report that a 13 V-J model separated ophthalmopathy from stable hyperthyroidism.

TCR beta CDR3 sequences were amplified from RNA transcripts. Primed by the HTBI set, a first-round RT-PCR was run on the TCR CDR3. From the multiplex PCR reads, TCRdb called clonotypes with MiXCR, one entry per CDR3 protein. The sample includes 350,000 or so distinct CDR3 sequences, 15% to 20% of them seen just once. A Clinical Activity Score of at least 3, a NOSPECS grade of at least 4 and a duration under 3 months were recorded in the ophthalmopathy patients. Exclusion of a patient resulted from uncontrolled infection, other autoimmune disease, pregnancy or lactation. Germline V gene lookup returns CDR1 LGHDT and CDR2 YNNKEL (reference sequence). The CDR3 sequence is 15 residues long. With V trimmed by 6 bases and J by 5 bases, 12 bases remained unmatched. This clonotype has ten or more counts. Antigen: not known.

The clonotype was recovered from a woman aged 40 to 49 with Graves' ophthalmopathy. The J gene is TRBJ2-5, the V gene TRBV3-1; 7 bases align to TRBD2. The sequencing input was blood. CDR3 protein: CASSVGERDVETQYF. CDR3 DNA sequence: TGTGCCAGCAGTGTGGGTGAGCGGGACGTGGAGACCCAGTACTTC.